The 20 T cell receptor beta chains below come from one sample, sequenced in a study of control samples from healthy donors and cancer patients. Only in-frame clones appear in the TCRdb table, and some are missing; sequencing was by immunoSEQ multiplex PCR. The table records 130,000 to 150,000 clones, around 85% of them present only once. Sample: blood. Receptors were obtained from a woman in her twenties or thirties in good health.

The chain is built from TRBV19 and TRBJ1-2, with a possible D match to TRBD1 (5 bases). The CDR3 contains 12 residues. CDR1 is LNHDA and CDR2 is SQIVND in the germline V gene (reference sequence). The V end was cut by 6 bases, the J end by 8 bases, with 13 bases between. This CDR3 is CASRPTVGGYTF. CDR3 DNA sequence: TGTGCCAGTAGACCGACAGTTGGAGGCTACACCTTC.

The genes are TRBV9 and TRBJ2-7; D not certain. V shed 4 bases and J shed 6 bases, with 14 bases lying between them. The germline CDR1 and CDR2 sequences are SGDLS and YYNGEE. This CDR3 is 13 amino acids long. CDR3 in amino acids: CASSPTQLSEQYF. The CDR3 DNA is TGTGCCAGCAGCCCAACCCAACTGAGCGAGCAGTACTTC. The full variable domain, in which reference TRBV9 and TRBJ2-7 provide the parts outside the CDR3, is DSGVTQTPKHLITATGQRVTLRCSPRSGDLSVYWYQQSLDQGLQFLIQYYNGEERAKGNILERFSAQQFPDLHSELNLSSLELGDSALYFCASSPTQLSEQYFGPGTRLTVT.

CDR3 nucleotides: TGTGCCAGCAGCTTAGGAGTGACTATCTACGAGCAGTACTTC. Translating gives CASSLGVTIYEQYF. The rearrangement uses TRBV7-2 and TRBJ2-7; D possibly corresponds to TRBD2 (5 bases). CDR3 length equals 14 residues. Deletions cut 1 base from V and 3 bases from J, with 10 bases between. Germline V gene lookup returns CDR1 SGHTA and CDR2 FQGNSA. Together with reference TRBV7-2 and TRBJ2-7, the CDR3 gives the full variable domain: GAGVSQSPSNKVTEKGKDVELRCDPISGHTALYWYRQSLGQGLEFLIYFQGNSAPDKSGLPSDRFSAERTGGSVSTLTIQRTQQEDSAVYLCASSLGVTIYEQYFGPGTRLTVT.

This chain connects TRBV5-1 to TRBJ2-2; D call uncertain. The V gene's germline CDR1 is SGHRS and CDR2 YFSETQ. The CDR3 is 16 amino acids. V lost 1 base and J lost 1, with 11 bases in between. The CDR3, as DNA: TGCGCCAGCAGCTTGAACTTGGTGGGGAACACCGGGGAGCTGTTTTTT. It codes for CASSLNLVGNTGELFF.

The chain recombines TRBV27 with TRBJ2-7, with TRBD2 identical over 8 bases. With V trimmed by 0 bases and J by 5 bases, 6 bases remained unmatched. The CDR3 spans 15 residues. Looked up from germline, CDR1 is MNHEY and CDR2 is SMNVEV (reference sequence). The CDR3 DNA reads TGTGCCAGCAGTTTATCCCCGACTAGCGTGAACGAGCAGTACTTC. It specifies CASSLSPTSVNEQYF.

V gene TRBV19 combines with J gene TRBJ1-5; 7 bases agree with TRBD1. Germline V CDR1 and CDR2: LNHDA, SQIVND (reference sequence). This CDR3 has 13 residues. J gave up 6 bases and V 7 bases, and 6 bases lay outside the gene matches. CDR3 bases: TGTGCCAGTACCGTTGACAGGGTTCAGCCCCAGCATTTT. This sequence encodes CASTVDRVQPQHF.

The chain recombines TRBV30 with TRBJ2-1, with D possibly matching TRBD2 (6 bases). This CDR3 is built from 14 residues. With 0 bases removed from V and 1 base from J, the gap between germline ends came to 7 bases. Germline V gene lookup returns CDR1 GTSNPN and CDR2 SVGIG (reference sequence). CDR3 sequence: CAWSVGRSYNEQFF. In DNA, the CDR3 is TGTGCCTGGAGTGTTGGGAGGTCCTACAATGAGCAGTTCTTC.

The rearrangement uses TRBV19 and TRBJ2-1, with 9 bases matching TRBD2. The germline V gene encodes CDR1 LNHDA and CDR2 SQIVND (reference sequence). The CDR3 runs 17 residues. The trim removed 3 bases at V and 4 bases at J, leaving 10 bases unmatched. This chain's CDR3 is CASSIGRPSGVYNEQFF. In DNA, the CDR3 is TGTGCCAGTAGTATTGGGAGGCCTAGCGGGGTTTACAATGAGCAGTTCTTC. Using reference TRBV19 and TRBJ2-1 for the parts outside the CDR3, the full variable domain is DGGITQSPKYLFRKEGQNVTLSCEQNLNHDAMYWYRQDPGQGLRLIYYSQIVNDFQKGDIAEGYSVSREKKESFPLTVTSAQKNPTAFYLCASSIGRPSGVYNEQFFGPGTRLTVL.

The DNA of the CDR3 is TGTGCCAGCAGCCACAAGGGTTCTGGAAACACCATATATTTT. As protein: CASSHKGSGNTIYF. The chain recombines TRBV13 with TRBJ1-3; no reliable D call. The V end was cut by 5 bases, the J end by 1 base, with 9 bases between. The germline CDR1 and CDR2 sequences are PRHDT and FYEKMQ (reference sequence). CDR3 length equals 14 residues.

V and J are TRBV6-1 and TRBJ1-2; the D is unclear. CDR3 length: 11 residues. V was pared by 2 bases and J by 8 bases, with 6 bases between. Germline V CDR1 and CDR2: MNHNS, SASEGT. For the CDR3, the DNA is TGTGCCAGCAGTGAATCAACAGGCTACACCTTC. Encoded protein: CASSESTGYTF.

This chain joins TRBV19 and TRBJ1-2; TRBD1 aligns across 7 bases. The CDR3 loop spans 12 amino acids. With V trimmed by 5 bases and J by 7 bases, 4 bases remained unmatched. Per the germline V gene, CDR1 is LNHDA and CDR2 is SQIVND (reference sequence). Here the CDR3 reads CASSPAGGGYTF. The CDR3 DNA is TGTGCCAGTAGTCCTGCAGGGGGTGGCTACACCTTC.

The chain employs TRBV18 and TRBJ1-5, with D hard to call. V lost 2 bases and J lost 3, with 8 bases in between. CDR1 is KGHSH and CDR2 is LQKENI in the germline V gene. This CDR3 contains 14 residues. The CDR3 region has the DNA TGTGCCAGCTCACCAGGGCAGCACAATCAGCCCCAGCATTTT. Translated: CASSPGQHNQPQHF.

The chain has TRBV7-9 and TRBJ1-2; TRBD1 is a possible D gene (6 bases). The ends were cut back, 8 bases at V and 0 bases at J, with 7 bases in the middle. Germline V gene sequence: CDR1 SEHNR, CDR2 FQNEAQ (reference sequence). This CDR3 comprises 12 residues. The CDR3 coding sequence is TGTGCCAGCGGACAGACTAACTATGGCTACACCTTC. Its translation is CASGQTNYGYTF.

This chain connects TRBV2 to TRBJ1-5; D is ambiguous. The V and J ends lost 4 bases and 0 bases respectively, with 10 bases between them. The CDR3 is made up of 15 amino acids. CDR1 and CDR2 from the germline V gene are SNHLY and FYNNEI. The CDR3 region has the DNA TGTGCCAGCAGTGCGAACGGTTATAGCAATCAGCCCCAGCATTTT. Translated, it gives CASSANGYSNQPQHF.

The rearrangement uses TRBV7-8 and TRBJ2-7, with TRBD1 matching 9 bases. This CDR3 region has 21 residues. Germline trimming cut 3 bases from V and 4 bases from J; bases unmatched to any gene: 25. Germline loops: CDR1 SGHVS, CDR2 FQNEAQ. CDR3 region: CASSLQRSGTGLFGTAYEQYF. CDR3 sequence (DNA): TGTGCCAGCAGCTTGCAGCGTTCCGGGACAGGGCTATTTGGGACCGCGTACGAGCAGTACTTC.

This chain links TRBV9 with TRBJ1-1; 8 bases are a match to TRBD1. The CDR3 totals 16 residues. Unmatched junction bases numbered 12, after V lost 7 bases and J lost 1 base. Germline V gives CDR1 SGDLS, CDR2 YYNGEE. DNA for the CDR3: TGTGCCAGCGCCGGTGGACAGGGTCGAAAGAACACTGAAGCTTTCTTT. It is translated as CASAGGQGRKNTEAFF.

The chain carries TRBV7-9 and TRBJ2-7; D may be TRBD1 or TRBD2 (6 bases each). The DNA end is a closer match to TRBJ2-5, so the J assignment may be wrong. The germline V gene has CDR1 SEHNR and CDR2 FQNEAQ (reference sequence). CDR3 size: 15 residues. The CDR3 DNA follows: TGTGCCAGCACAACCTCGGGGGCGAATCAAGAGACCCAGTACTTC. Translating gives CASTTSGANQETQYF.

The chain is built from TRBV4-2 and TRBJ1-2; 10 nucleotides match TRBD1. With 4 bases clipped from V and 8 bases from J, the junction kept 16 bases outside the gene matches. Germline CDR1 reads LGHNA; CDR2 reads YNFKEQ. This CDR3 is built from 17 residues. CDR3 bases: TGTGCCAGCAGCCGTGGAGGACAGGGGGAATTGAGTGAGGGCTACACCTTC. Translating gives CASSRGGQGELSEGYTF.

V usage is TRBV6-6 and J usage is TRBJ1-2; TRBD1 might be the D (6 bases). The germline V gene encodes CDR1 MNHNY and CDR2 SVGAGI (reference sequence). The CDR3 has 16 amino acids. V lost 5 bases and J 4 bases, leaving 20 bases between the germline ends. As DNA, the CDR3 is TGTGCCAGCAGTATAAGCCCACAGGGTATAAGCTATGGCTACACCTTC. Encoded protein: CASSISPQGISYGYTF.

The rearrangement links TRBV7-8 to TRBJ1-2, with D tentatively TRBD1 (6 bases). V shed 5 bases and J shed 7 bases, with 20 bases lying between them. The CDR3 consists of 15 residues. Germline V CDR1 and CDR2: SGHVS, FQNEAQ. The DNA of the CDR3 is TGTGCCAGCAGCCTCCGGACAGCGCGTCAGGCTGGCTACACCTTC. It translates to CASSLRTARQAGYTF.